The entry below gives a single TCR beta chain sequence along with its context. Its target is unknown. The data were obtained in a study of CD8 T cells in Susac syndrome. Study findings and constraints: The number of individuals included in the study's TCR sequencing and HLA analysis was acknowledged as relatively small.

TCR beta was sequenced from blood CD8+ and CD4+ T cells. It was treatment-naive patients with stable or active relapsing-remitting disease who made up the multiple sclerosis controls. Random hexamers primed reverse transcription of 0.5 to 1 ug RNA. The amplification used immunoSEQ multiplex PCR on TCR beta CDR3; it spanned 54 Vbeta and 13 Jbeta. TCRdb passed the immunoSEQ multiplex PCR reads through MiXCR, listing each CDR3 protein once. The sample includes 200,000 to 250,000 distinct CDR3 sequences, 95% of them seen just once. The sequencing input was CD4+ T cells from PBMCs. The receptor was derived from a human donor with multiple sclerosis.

The CDR3 nucleotides are TGTGCCAGCAGCTTACGGGGCAGTTCGAGCACAGATACGCAGTATTTT. Protein product: CASSLRGSSSTDTQYF. The rearrangement links TRBV11-2 to TRBJ2-3; D tentatively fits TRBD1 or TRBD2 (5 bases each). Per germline, CDR1 SGHAT and CDR2 FQNNGV. The V end was cut by 2 bases, the J end by 0 bases, with 12 bases between. This CDR3 contains 16 residues.